This T cell receptor (beta chain) was observed in a study of T cell changes during pregnancy in multiple sclerosis. Note on this clone: The conserved closing phenylalanine or tryptophan is absent in this CDR3, likely reflecting a read error.

V was pared by 5 bases and J by 2 bases, with 6 bases of the junction left unmatched. Germline CDR1 and CDR2: MNHNY and SVGAGI (reference sequence). This CDR3 region has 15 residues. Here immunoSEQ multiplex PCR was the method, and the copy in TCRdb shows in-frame clones only, minus some. The sample contains 35,000 to 50,000 clones, roughly 88% of which appear only once. The chain couples TRBV6-6 to TRBJ1-2; 9 bases align to TRBD1. Sequenced: PBMCs (not recorded whether the cells were cultured). This sequence originates from a female donor with multiple sclerosis, enrolled in a pregnancy study. The CDR3 coding sequence is TGTGCCAGCAGTCTACAGGGGGCAGCAAACTATGGCTACACCCTC. Its translation is CASSLQGAANYGYTL.